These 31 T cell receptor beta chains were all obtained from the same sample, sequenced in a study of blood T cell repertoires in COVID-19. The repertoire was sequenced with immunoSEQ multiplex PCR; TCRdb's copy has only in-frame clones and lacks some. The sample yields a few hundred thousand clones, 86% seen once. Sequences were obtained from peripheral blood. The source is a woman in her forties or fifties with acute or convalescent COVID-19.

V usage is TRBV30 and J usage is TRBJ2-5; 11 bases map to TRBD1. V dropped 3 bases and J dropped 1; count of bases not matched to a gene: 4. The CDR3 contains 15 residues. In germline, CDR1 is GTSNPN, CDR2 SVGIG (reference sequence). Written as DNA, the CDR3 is TGTGCCTGGAGCCGGGACAGGGGGGTCCAAGAGACCCAGTACTTC. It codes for CAWSRDRGVQETQYF.

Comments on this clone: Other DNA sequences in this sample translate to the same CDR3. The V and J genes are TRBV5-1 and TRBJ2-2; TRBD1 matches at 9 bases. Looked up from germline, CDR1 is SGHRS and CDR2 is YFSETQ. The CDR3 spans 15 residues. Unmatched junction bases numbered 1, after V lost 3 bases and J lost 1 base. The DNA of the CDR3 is TGCGCCAGCAGCTCGGGACAGGGGAACACCGGGGAGCTGTTTTTT. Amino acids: CASSSGQGNTGELFF.

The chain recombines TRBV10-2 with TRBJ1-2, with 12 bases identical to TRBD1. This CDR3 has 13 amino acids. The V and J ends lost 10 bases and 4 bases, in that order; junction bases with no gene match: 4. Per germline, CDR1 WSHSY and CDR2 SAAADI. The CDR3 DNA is TGCGCCACTGGGACAGGGGGCCTCTATGGCTACACCTTC. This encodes CATGTGGLYGYTF.

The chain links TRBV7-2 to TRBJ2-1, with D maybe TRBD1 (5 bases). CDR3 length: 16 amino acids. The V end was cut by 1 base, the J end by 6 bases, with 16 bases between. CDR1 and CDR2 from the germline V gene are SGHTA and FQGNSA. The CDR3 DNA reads TGTGCCAGCAGCTTAGTCGTGGTCCCGCAGGGCAATGAGCAGTTCTTC. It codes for CASSLVVVPQGNEQFF.

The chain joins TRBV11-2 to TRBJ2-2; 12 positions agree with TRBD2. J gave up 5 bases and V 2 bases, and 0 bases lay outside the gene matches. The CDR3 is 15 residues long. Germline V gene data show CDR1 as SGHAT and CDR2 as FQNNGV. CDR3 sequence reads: CASSLTSGGTGELFF. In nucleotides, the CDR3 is TGTGCCAGCAGCTTAACTAGCGGGGGGACCGGGGAGCTGTTTTTT.

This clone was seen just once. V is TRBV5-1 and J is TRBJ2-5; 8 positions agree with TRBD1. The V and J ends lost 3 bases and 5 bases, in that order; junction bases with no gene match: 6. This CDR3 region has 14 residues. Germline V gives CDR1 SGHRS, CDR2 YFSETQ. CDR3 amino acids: CASSSGGAGETQYF. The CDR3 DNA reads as TGCGCCAGCAGCTCAGGGGGCGCAGGGGAGACCCAGTACTTC. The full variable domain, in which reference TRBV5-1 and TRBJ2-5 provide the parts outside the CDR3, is KAGVTQTPRYLIKTRGQQVTLSCSPISGHRSVSWYQQTPGQGLQFLFEYFSETQRNKGNFPGRFSGRQFSNSRSEMNVSTLELGDSALYLCASSSGGAGETQYFGPGTRLLVL.

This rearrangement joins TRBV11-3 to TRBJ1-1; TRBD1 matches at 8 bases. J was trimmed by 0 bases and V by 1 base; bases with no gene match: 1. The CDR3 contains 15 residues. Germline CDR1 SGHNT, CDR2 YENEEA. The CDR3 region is CASSLGQGLNTEAFF. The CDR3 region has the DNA TGTGCCAGCAGCTTAGGACAGGGGTTGAACACTGAAGCTTTCTTT. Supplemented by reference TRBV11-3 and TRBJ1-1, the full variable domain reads EAGVVQSPRYKIIEKKQPVAFWCNPISGHNTLYWYLQNLGQGPELLIRYENEEAVDDSQLPKDRFSAERLKGVDSTLKIQPAELGDSAVYLCASSLGQGLNTEAFFGQGTRLTVV.

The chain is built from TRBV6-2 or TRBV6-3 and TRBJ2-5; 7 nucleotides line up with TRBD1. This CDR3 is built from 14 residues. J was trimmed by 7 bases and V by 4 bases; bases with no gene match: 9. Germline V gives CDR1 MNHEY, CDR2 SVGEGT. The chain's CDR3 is CASSWRGGAVTQYF. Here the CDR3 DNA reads TGTGCCAGCAGTTGGAGAGGGGGCGCTGTGACCCAGTACTTC.

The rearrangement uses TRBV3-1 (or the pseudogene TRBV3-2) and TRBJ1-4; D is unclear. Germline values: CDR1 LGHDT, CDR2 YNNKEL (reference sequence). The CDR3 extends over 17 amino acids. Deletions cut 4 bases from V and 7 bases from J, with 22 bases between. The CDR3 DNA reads TGTGCCAGCAGCCCCTGGAGGTCCTCACCCCAAATTGAAAAACTGTTTTTT. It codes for CASSPWRSSPQIEKLFF.

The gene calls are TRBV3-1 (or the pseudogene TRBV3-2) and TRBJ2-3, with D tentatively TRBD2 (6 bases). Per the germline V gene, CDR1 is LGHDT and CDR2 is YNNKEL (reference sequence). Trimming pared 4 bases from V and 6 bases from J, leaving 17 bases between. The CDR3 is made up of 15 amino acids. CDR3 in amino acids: CASSPRPPGGDTQYF. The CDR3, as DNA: TGTGCCAGCAGCCCACGTCCTCCTGGGGGGGATACGCAGTATTTT.

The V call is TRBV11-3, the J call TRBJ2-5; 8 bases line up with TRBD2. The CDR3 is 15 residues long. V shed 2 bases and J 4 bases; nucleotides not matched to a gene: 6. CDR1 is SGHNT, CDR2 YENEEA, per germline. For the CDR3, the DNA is TGTGCCAGCAGCTTAATAGCGGGGACGAGAGAGACCCAGTACTTC. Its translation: CASSLIAGTRETQYF. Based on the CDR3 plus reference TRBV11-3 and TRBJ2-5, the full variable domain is EAGVVQSPRYKIIEKKQPVAFWCNPISGHNTLYWYLQNLGQGPELLIRYENEEAVDDSQLPKDRFSAERLKGVDSTLKIQPAELGDSAVYLCASSLIAGTRETQYFGPGTRLLVL.

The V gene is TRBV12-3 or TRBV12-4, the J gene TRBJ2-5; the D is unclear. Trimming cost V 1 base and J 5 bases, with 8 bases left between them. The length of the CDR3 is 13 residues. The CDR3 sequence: CASSLVPGETQYF. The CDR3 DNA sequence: TGTGCCAGCAGTTTAGTACCCGGGGAGACCCAGTACTTC.

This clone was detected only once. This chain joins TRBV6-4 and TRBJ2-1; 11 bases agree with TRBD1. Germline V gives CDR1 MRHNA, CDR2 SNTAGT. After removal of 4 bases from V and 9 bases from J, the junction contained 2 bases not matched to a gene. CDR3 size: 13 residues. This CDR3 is CASSGTGGGEQFF. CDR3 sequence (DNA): TGTGCCAGCAGTGGGACAGGGGGCGGTGAGCAGTTCTTC.

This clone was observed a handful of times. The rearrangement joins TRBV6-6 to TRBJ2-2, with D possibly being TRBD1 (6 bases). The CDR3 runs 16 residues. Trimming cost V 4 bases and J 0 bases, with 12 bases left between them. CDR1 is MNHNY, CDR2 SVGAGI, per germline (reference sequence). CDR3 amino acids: CASSLLGTPNTGELFF. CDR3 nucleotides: TGTGCCAGCAGTTTGCTCGGGACACCGAACACCGGGGAGCTGTTTTTT.

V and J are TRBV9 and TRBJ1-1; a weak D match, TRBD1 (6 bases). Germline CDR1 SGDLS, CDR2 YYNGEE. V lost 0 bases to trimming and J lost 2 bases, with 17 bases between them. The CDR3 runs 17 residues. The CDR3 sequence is CASSVGFRTDLNTEAFF. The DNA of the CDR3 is TGTGCCAGCAGCGTAGGGTTTAGGACAGACCTCAACACTGAAGCTTTCTTT. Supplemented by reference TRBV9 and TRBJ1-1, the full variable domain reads DSGVTQTPKHLITATGQRVTLRCSPRSGDLSVYWYQQSLDQGLQFLIQYYNGEERAKGNILERFSAQQFPDLHSELNLSSLELGDSALYFCASSVGFRTDLNTEAFFGQGTRLTVV.

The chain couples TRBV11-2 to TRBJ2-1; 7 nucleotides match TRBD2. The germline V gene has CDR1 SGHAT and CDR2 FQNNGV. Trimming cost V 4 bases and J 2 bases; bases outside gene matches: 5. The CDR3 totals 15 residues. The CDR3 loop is CASSSSGTTYNEQFF. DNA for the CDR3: TGTGCCAGCAGCTCGTCCGGGACTACCTACAATGAGCAGTTCTTC.

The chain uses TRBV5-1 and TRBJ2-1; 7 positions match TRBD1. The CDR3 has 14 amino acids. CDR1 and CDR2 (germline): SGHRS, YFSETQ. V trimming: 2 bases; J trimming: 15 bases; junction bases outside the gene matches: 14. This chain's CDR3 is CASSFGGDRELRFF. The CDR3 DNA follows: TGCGCCAGCAGCTTTGGGGGCGACAGGGAACTCAGGTTCTTC.

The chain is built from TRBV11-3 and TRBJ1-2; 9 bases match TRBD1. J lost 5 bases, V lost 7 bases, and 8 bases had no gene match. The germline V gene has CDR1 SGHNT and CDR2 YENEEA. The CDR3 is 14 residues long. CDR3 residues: CASTMDRGKYGYTF. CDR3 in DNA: TGTGCCAGCACCATGGACAGGGGAAAATATGGCTACACCTTC.

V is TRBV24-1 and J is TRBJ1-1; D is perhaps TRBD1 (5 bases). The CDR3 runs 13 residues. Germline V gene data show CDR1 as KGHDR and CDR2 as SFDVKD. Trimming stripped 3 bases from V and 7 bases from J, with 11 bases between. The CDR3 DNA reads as TGTGCCACCAGTGATCTCGGAGGGGATGAAGCTTTCTTT. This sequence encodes CATSDLGGDEAFF.

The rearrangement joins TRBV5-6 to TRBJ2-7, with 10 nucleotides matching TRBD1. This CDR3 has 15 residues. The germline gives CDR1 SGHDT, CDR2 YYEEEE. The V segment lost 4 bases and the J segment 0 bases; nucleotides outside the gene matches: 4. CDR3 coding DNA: TGTGCCAGCAGCGTTGACAGGGGGCTCTCCTACGAGCAGTACTTC. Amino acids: CASSVDRGLSYEQYF. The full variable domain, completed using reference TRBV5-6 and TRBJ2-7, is DAGVTQSPTHLIKTRGQQVTLRCSPKSGHDTVSWYQQALGQGPQFIFQYYEEEERQRGNFPDRFSGHQFPNYSSELNVNALLLGDSALYLCASSVDRGLSYEQYFGPGTRLTVT.

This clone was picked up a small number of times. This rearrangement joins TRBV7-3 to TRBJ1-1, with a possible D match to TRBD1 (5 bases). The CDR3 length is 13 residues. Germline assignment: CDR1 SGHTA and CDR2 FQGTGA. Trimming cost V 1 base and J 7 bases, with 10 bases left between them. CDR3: CASSLSRDSEAFF. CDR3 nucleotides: TGTGCCAGCAGCTTAAGTAGAGACAGTGAAGCTTTCTTT.

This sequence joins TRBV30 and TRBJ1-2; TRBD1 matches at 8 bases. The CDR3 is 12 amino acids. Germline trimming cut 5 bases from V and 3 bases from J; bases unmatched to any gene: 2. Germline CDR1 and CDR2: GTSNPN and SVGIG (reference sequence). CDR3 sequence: CAWGDRYYGYTF. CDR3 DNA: TGTGCCTGGGGGGACAGGTACTATGGCTACACCTTC.

The CDR3 DNA follows: TGTGCCAGCAGTTACGGGCAGGGTATCGAGCAGTACTTC. Translating it yields CASSYGQGIEQYF. This chain joins TRBV6-5 and TRBJ2-7; TRBD1 might be the D (5 bases). The CDR3 extends over 13 amino acids. Per germline, CDR1 MNHEY and CDR2 SVGAGI. Trimming pared 2 bases from V and 6 bases from J, leaving 11 bases between.

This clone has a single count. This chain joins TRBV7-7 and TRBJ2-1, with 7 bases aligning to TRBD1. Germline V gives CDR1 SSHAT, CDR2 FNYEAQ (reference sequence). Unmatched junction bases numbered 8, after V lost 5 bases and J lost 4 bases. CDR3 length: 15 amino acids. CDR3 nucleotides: TGTGCCAGCAGCCCCCGGACAGGATTTTACAATGAGCAGTTCTTC. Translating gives CASSPRTGFYNEQFF. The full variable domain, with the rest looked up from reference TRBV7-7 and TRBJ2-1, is GAGVSQSPRYKVTKRGQDVTLRCDPISSHATLYWYQQALGQGPEFLTYFNYEAQPDKSGLPSDRFSAERPEGSISTLTIQRTEQRDSAMYRCASSPRTGFYNEQFFGPGTRLTVL.

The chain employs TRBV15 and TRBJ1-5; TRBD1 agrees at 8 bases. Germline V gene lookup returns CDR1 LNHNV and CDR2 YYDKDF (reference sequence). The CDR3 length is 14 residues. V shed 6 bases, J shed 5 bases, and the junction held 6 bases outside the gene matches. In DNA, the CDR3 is TGTGCCACCAGTAATCAGGGGGCCCATCAGCCCCAGCATTTT. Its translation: CATSNQGAHQPQHF.

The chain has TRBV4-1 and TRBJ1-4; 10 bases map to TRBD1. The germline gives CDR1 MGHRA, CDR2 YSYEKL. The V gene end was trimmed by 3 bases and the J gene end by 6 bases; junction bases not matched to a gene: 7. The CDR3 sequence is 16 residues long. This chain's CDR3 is CASSQDLGQGYEKLFF. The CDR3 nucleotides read TGCGCCAGCAGCCAGGATCTGGGACAGGGGTATGAAAAACTGTTTTTT.

As DNA, the CDR3 is TGTGCCAGCAGCCAGACTAGAGACACCGGGGAGCTGTTTTTT. Amino acid sequence: CASSQTRDTGELFF. V is TRBV7-2 and J is TRBJ2-2; tentatively, D is TRBD2 (6 bases). CDR3 length: 14 residues. Germline lookup yields CDR1 SGHTA and CDR2 FQGNSA. The V gene lost 5 bases and the J gene lost 3 bases, with 10 bases spanning the gap.

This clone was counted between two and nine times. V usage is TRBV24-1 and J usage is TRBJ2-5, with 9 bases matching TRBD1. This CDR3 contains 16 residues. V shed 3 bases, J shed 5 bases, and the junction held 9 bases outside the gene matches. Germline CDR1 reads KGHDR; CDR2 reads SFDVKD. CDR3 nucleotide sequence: TGTGCCACCAGTGATCCCGGGACAGGGATAGGGGAGACCCAGTACTTC. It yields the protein CATSDPGTGIGETQYF.

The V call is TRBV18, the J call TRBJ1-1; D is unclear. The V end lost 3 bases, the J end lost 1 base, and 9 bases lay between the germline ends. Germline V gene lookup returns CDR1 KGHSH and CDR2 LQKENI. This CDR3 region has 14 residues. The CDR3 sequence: CASSPEYSNTEAFF. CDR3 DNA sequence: TGTGCCAGCTCACCGGAGTACTCGAACACTGAAGCTTTCTTT.

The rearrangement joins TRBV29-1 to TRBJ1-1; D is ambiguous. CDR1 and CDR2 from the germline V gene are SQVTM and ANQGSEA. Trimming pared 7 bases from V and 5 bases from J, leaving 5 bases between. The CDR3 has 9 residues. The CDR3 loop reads CSDGTEAFF. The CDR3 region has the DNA TGCAGCGACGGGACTGAAGCTTTCTTT. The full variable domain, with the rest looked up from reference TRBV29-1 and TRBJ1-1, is SAVISQKPSRDICQRGTSLTIQCQVDSQVTMMFWYRQQPGQSLTLIATANQGSEATYESGFVIDKFPISRPNLTFSTLTVSNMSPEDSSIYLCSDGTEAFFGQGTRLTVV.

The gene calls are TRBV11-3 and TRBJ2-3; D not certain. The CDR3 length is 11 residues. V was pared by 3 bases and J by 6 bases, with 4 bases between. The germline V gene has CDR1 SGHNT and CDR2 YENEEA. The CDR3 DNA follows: TGTGCCAGCAGCTTTAGTGATACGCAGTATTTT. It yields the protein CASSFSDTQYF.